One sample yielded the 18 T cell receptor beta chains listed below, sequenced in a study of cytomegalovirus exposure and HLA in healthy donors. 13 Jbeta primers and 60 Vbeta primers were used for the PCR. Here immunoSEQ multiplex PCR was the method, and the copy in TCRdb shows in-frame clones only, minus some. The table records approximately 100,000 clones, roughly 80% of them present only once. The material sequenced was PBMCs. These receptors were obtained from a man in his sixties in good health and CMV-seronegative.

The rearrangement uses TRBV5-1 and TRBJ1-6; D not resolved. Germline V lookup: CDR1 SGHRS, CDR2 YFSETQ. This CDR3 is 16 amino acids long. V was trimmed by 0 bases and J by 0 bases, leaving 7 bases between them. CDR3 in DNA: TGCGCCAGCAGCTTGGGCCAGAACTCCTATAATTCACCCCTCCACTTT. As protein: CASSLGQNSYNSPLHF. Combining the CDR3 with reference TRBV5-1 and TRBJ1-6 gives the whole variable domain KAGVTQTPRYLIKTRGQQVTLSCSPISGHRSVSWYQQTPGQGLQFLFEYFSETQRNKGNFPGRFSGRQFSNSRSEMNVSTLELGDSALYLCASSLGQNSYNSPLHFGNGTRLTVT.

The chain has TRBV5-1 and TRBJ1-2, with D tentatively TRBD1 (6 bases). Germline CDR1 SGHRS, CDR2 YFSETQ. Trimming shortened V by 3 bases and J by 5 bases, and 14 bases separated the two germline ends. This CDR3 is built from 14 residues. CDR3 DNA: TGCGCCAGCAGCTCCGTCGACAGGAGGTATGGCTACACCTTC. As protein: CASSSVDRRYGYTF.

The chain is built from TRBV6-1 and TRBJ1-2, with a possible D match to TRBD1 (5 bases). Germline assignment: CDR1 MNHNS and CDR2 SASEGT. The CDR3 has 15 amino acids. Trimming took 2 bases from V and 4 from J, leaving 14 bases between them. The DNA for the CDR3 is TGTGCCAGCAGTGAACGGGGGTTGAGTGGCTATGGCTACACCTTC. Its protein is CASSERGLSGYGYTF.

This chain uses TRBV6-1 with TRBJ2-7, with 12 bases lining up with TRBD2. Trimming took 2 bases from V and 4 from J; bases not matched to a gene: 3. Germline CDR1 and CDR2: MNHNS and SASEGT. CDR3 size: 15 residues. The CDR3 region has the DNA TGTGCCAGCAGTGAACTAGCGGGGGGGCCATACGAGCAGTACGTC. Translation: CASSELAGGPYEQYV.

This clone came up once. V and J are TRBV10-3 and TRBJ1-1; a weak D match, TRBD1 (6 bases). The germline gives CDR1 ENHRY, CDR2 SYGVKD. V was trimmed by 6 bases and J by 4 bases, leaving 12 bases between them. The CDR3 has 13 residues. CDR3 protein: CAIRGEGGTEAFF. The CDR3 DNA follows: TGTGCCATCAGGGGGGAGGGGGGCACTGAAGCTTTCTTT.

The chain employs TRBV19 and TRBJ1-5, with TRBD1 as a possible D gene (5 bases). Trimming cost V 9 bases and J 2 bases, with 14 bases left between them. The CDR3 contains 14 residues. Germline V gives CDR1 LNHDA, CDR2 SQIVND (reference sequence). CDR3 nucleotides: TGTGCCAGCTCTCGGGGGGTTGGCAATCAGCCCCAGCATTTT. Its protein product is CASSRGVGNQPQHF. Full variable domain (missing parts from reference TRBV19 and TRBJ1-5): DGGITQSPKYLFRKEGQNVTLSCEQNLNHDAMYWYRQDPGQGLRLIYYSQIVNDFQKGDIAEGYSVSREKKESFPLTVTSAQKNPTAFYLCASSRGVGNQPQHFGDGTRLSIL.

The chain combines TRBV7-6 with TRBJ1-6, with D maybe TRBD1 (6 bases). The CDR3 consists of 15 residues. Trimming removed 3 bases from V and 8 bases from J, with 14 bases in between. Germline CDR1 SGHVS, CDR2 FNYEAQ. The DNA of the CDR3 is TGTGCCAGCAGCTTCAGTGGGGGCGCGTATTCACCCCTCCACTTT. Encoded protein: CASSFSGGAYSPLHF.

This rearrangement joins TRBV7-2 to TRBJ2-2; 11 bases agree with TRBD1. Germline V gene sequence: CDR1 SGHTA, CDR2 FQGNSA. CDR3 length: 16 amino acids. Germline trimming cut 4 bases from V and 6 bases from J; bases unmatched to any gene: 7. The CDR3 DNA follows: TGTGCCAGCAGCTCCACGCGGGACAGGGGGTCCGGGGAGCTGTTTTTT. Translated, it gives CASSSTRDRGSGELFF.

In DNA, the CDR3 is TGTGCCAGCAGTGAAGTCTCGGGGGTAGATACGCAGTATTTT. It translates to CASSEVSGVDTQYF. The J gene is TRBJ2-3, the V gene TRBV2; perhaps TRBD2 as D (6 bases). This CDR3 is 14 amino acids long. Germline assignment: CDR1 SNHLY and CDR2 FYNNEI. The ends were cut back, 1 base at V and 5 bases at J, with 10 bases in the middle.

The table lists this clone with a few counts. The V and J genes are TRBV19 and TRBJ1-5; D unresolved. The V and J ends lost 1 base and 5 bases respectively, with 6 bases between them. The CDR3 totals 13 residues. Germline CDR1 and CDR2: LNHDA and SQIVND (reference sequence). The DNA of the CDR3 is TGTGCCAGTAGTATAGGCGTGGATCAGCCCCAGCATTTT. Translating gives CASSIGVDQPQHF.

This chain links TRBV9 with TRBJ2-5; 9 bases map to TRBD1. From germline, CDR1 is SGDLS and CDR2 YYNGEE. The CDR3 runs to 15 residues. Trimming at V came to 3 bases and at J to 5 bases, leaving 8 bases not matched to a gene. CDR3 loop: CASSDDRGSGETQYF. The CDR3 coding sequence is TGTGCCAGCAGCGACGACAGGGGGTCAGGGGAGACCCAGTACTTC.

This clone appeared a single time. The chain carries TRBV7-2 and TRBJ1-2; D call uncertain. Trimming removed 1 base from V and 8 bases from J, with 11 bases in between. CDR1 SGHTA and CDR2 FQGNSA come from the germline V gene. The CDR3 runs 13 residues. In nucleotides, the CDR3 is TGTGCCAGCAGCTTAGTGACAAGGCAGGGCTACACCTTC. Translating gives CASSLVTRQGYTF. Based on the CDR3 plus reference TRBV7-2 and TRBJ1-2, the full variable domain is GAGVSQSPSNKVTEKGKDVELRCDPISGHTALYWYRQSLGQGLEFLIYFQGNSAPDKSGLPSDRFSAERTGGSVSTLTIQRTQQEDSAVYLCASSLVTRQGYTFGSGTRLTVV.

V usage is TRBV10-2 and J usage is TRBJ1-2; D unresolved. Germline assignment: CDR1 WSHSY and CDR2 SAAADI. Trimming left V 8 bases short and J 7 bases short, with 14 bases between. The CDR3 is 12 amino acids. The CDR3 spells CASWSAGGGYTF. DNA for the CDR3: TGCGCCAGCTGGTCAGCGGGCGGTGGCTACACCTTC.

The chain is built from TRBV5-5 and TRBJ1-2; the D gene is possibly TRBD1 (6 bases). V shed 3 bases and J shed 8 bases, with 8 bases lying between them. The CDR3 runs 11 residues. CDR1 and CDR2 from the germline V gene are SGHKS and YYEKEE (reference sequence). CDR3 sequence: CASSYRAGYTF. The CDR3 DNA sequence: TGTGCCAGCAGCTACAGGGCAGGCTACACCTTC. Together with reference TRBV5-5 and TRBJ1-2, the CDR3 gives the full variable domain: DAGVTQSPTHLIKTRGQQVTLRCSPISGHKSVSWYQQVLGQGPQFIFQYYEKEERGRGNFPDRFSARQFPNYSSELNVNALLLGDSALYLCASSYRAGYTFGSGTRLTVV.

This clone has a handful of counts. The chain has TRBV2 and TRBJ2-1, with 13 bases that match TRBD2. The germline V gene encodes CDR1 SNHLY and CDR2 FYNNEI. The CDR3 spans 15 residues. Trimming at V came to 6 bases and at J to 7 bases, leaving 6 bases not matched to a gene. Here the CDR3 reads CASRATSGGGNEQFF. The CDR3 DNA is TGTGCCAGCAGGGCTACTAGCGGGGGGGGAAATGAGCAGTTCTTC.

V gene TRBV5-4 combines with J gene TRBJ1-6; D not resolved. CDR1 SGHNT and CDR2 YYREEE come from the germline V gene (reference sequence). The CDR3 is 14 amino acids. Trimming took off 3 bases at V and 6 bases at J, with 10 bases between the two ends. This CDR3 reads CASSWEKGNSPLHF. The CDR3 nucleotides read TGTGCCAGCAGCTGGGAGAAGGGTAATTCACCCCTCCACTTT.

This clone was seen once. The V gene is TRBV28, the J gene TRBJ2-2; tentative D call: TRBD1 (6 bases). Germline V gene lookup returns CDR1 MDHEN and CDR2 SYDVKM. V lost 5 bases to trimming and J lost 1 base, with 14 bases between them. The CDR3 covers 16 residues. CDR3 region: CASSQQGHLNTGELFF. CDR3 nucleotide sequence: TGTGCCAGCAGTCAGCAGGGGCACCTGAACACCGGGGAGCTGTTTTTT.

The chain is built from TRBV18 and TRBJ1-2; D perhaps matches TRBD1 (5 bases). V was shortened by 3 bases and J by 4 bases, with 9 bases between the two germline ends. The CDR3 loop spans 13 amino acids. Germline V gives CDR1 KGHSH, CDR2 LQKENI. CDR3 bases: TGTGCCAGCTCACCGACAGACCTCTATGGCTACACCTTC. It translates to CASSPTDLYGYTF.